The rows below give T cell receptor beta chains drawn from one sample of a study of shared clonotypes between healthy human individuals. The repertoire was sequenced with immunoSEQ multiplex PCR; TCRdb's copy has only in-frame clones and lacks some. The table lists about 2.5 million clones, just under 95% of them singletons. The sequenced sample consisted of naive CD4+ T cells from PBMCs. These receptors all come from a man between 18 and 29 years old in good health. Some clones in this sample may be carry-over from other donors' samples. Each CDR3 is given with its conserved first and last residue. A D gene is named only where the DNA matches it firmly. Only some rows state a clone size, as once, few, many or a class for expanded clones.

.	TRBV7-3	.	TRBJ2-7	CASSADPGQEQYF	TGTGCCAGCAGCGCCGACCCGGGTCAGGAGCAGTACTTC
.	TRBV9	TRBD1	TRBJ2-2	CASRKQGSGTGELFF	TGTGCCAGCAGGAAACAGGGGTCGGGGACCGGGGAGCTGTTTTTT
.	TRBV19	.	TRBJ2-7	CASSIRRFGDYEQYF	TGTGCCAGTAGTATACGCAGGTTTGGGGACTACGAGCAGTACTTC
.	TRBV7-9	.	TRBJ1-1	CASRGGEAAEAFF	TGTGCCAGCAGAGGGGGGGAGGCGGCCGAAGCTTTCTTT
.	TRBV5-1	TRBD1	TRBJ2-2	CASSPVPGTGKEDTGELFF	TGCGCCAGCAGCCCTGTACCCGGGACAGGGAAGGAGGACACCGGGGAGCTGTTTTTT
.	TRBV4-1	TRBD2	TRBJ2-7	CASSQDLSGNGYEQYF	TGCGCCAGCAGCCAAGATCTAAGCGGGAACGGTTACGAGCAGTACTTC
.	TRBV6-6	TRBD1	TRBJ1-1	CASSYGTGAGEAFF	TGTGCCAGCAGTTACGGGACAGGGGCCGGGGAAGCTTTCTTT
.	TRBV7-3	.	TRBJ1-2	CASSLRAGSGYTF	TGTGCCAGCAGCTTGCGGGCCGGGAGTGGCTACACCTTC
.	TRBV20-1	.	TRBJ2-1	CSARDSNEQFF	TGCAGTGCTAGAGATTCGAATGAGCAGTTCTTC
.	TRBV11-2	.	TRBJ2-1	CASSRTGNEQFF	TGTGCCAGCAGCCGGACTGGCAATGAGCAGTTCTTC
.	TRBV4-1	.	TRBJ1-2	CASSRVRDPPHYGYTF	TGCGCCAGCAGCCGGGTGCGGGATCCTCCCCACTATGGCTACACCTTC
.	TRBV9	TRBD2	TRBJ2-7	CASSVEVAGAYEQYF	TGTGCCAGCAGCGTAGAGGTAGCGGGAGCCTACGAGCAGTACTTC
.	TRBV7-2	.	TRBJ2-3	CASSSPGDTDTQYF	TGTGCCAGCAGCTCTCCCGGAGACACAGATACGCAGTATTTT
.	TRBV28	TRBD2	TRBJ2-2	CASSQTSGRLDGELFF	TGTGCCAGCAGCCAAACTAGCGGGAGGTTGGACGGGGAGCTGTTTTTT
once	TRBV6-5	TRBD1	TRBJ2-7	CASSPGQGMYF	TGTGCCAGCAGCCCCGGACAGGGAATGTACTTC
.	TRBV9	TRBD2	TRBJ2-1	CASSDASGTSGRLNEQFF	TGTGCCAGCAGCGATGCATCCGGGACTAGCGGGAGGCTCAATGAGCAGTTCTTC
once	TRBV4-1	.	TRBJ1-5	CASSQDSVGRRDQPQHF	TGCGCCAGCAGCCAAGATAGCGTAGGACGGCGGGATCAGCCCCAGCATTTT
.	TRBV30	.	TRBJ1-1	CAWSANRAVRAFF	TGTGCCTGGAGTGCGAACAGGGCGGTCCGAGCTTTCTTT
.	TRBV15	.	TRBJ2-2	CATLRAGNTGELFF	TGTGCCACCCTAAGGGCCGGGAACACCGGGGAGCTGTTTTTT
.	TRBV28	.	TRBJ1-2	CASSRYGYTF	TGTGCCAGCAGCCGCTATGGCTACACCTTC
.	TRBV2	TRBD1	TRBJ1-3	CASSEAMTGVVGNTIYF	TGTGCCAGCAGTGAAGCGATGACAGGGGTTGTGGGAAACACCATATATTTT
.	TRBV7-2	TRBD1	TRBJ1-5	CASRGQENQPQHF	TGTGCCAGTAGGGGACAGGAAAATCAGCCCCAGCATTTT
.	TRBV28	.	TRBJ1-5	CASSLHPLRGYSNQPQHF	TGTGCCAGCAGTTTACATCCCTTAAGGGGTTATAGCAATCAGCCCCAGCATTTT
.	TRBV18	.	TRBJ2-7	CASSGAARIPTNEQYF	TGTGCCAGCTCAGGGGCCGCACGGATCCCCACAAACGAGCAGTACTTC
.	TRBV5-4	TRBD1	TRBJ2-7	CASSSNTGGEQYF	TGTGCCAGCAGCTCAAACACAGGGGGCGAGCAGTACTTC
.	TRBV5-1	.	TRBJ1-1	CASSRQSMNTEAFF	TGCGCCAGCAGCCGACAGTCCATGAACACTGAAGCTTTCTTT
once	TRBV15	TRBD1	TRBJ2-5	CATSREAGGWFETQYF	TGTGCCACCAGCAGAGAAGCAGGGGGCTGGTTTGAGACCCAGTACTTC
.	TRBV28	.	TRBJ2-6	CASGGQSGSGANVLTF	TGTGCCAGCGGGGGGCAGAGTGGGTCTGGGGCCAACGTCCTGACTTTC
.	TRBV14	.	TRBJ2-3	CASSQDLGANTDTQYF	TGTGCCAGCAGCCAAGATTTAGGGGCCAACACAGATACGCAGTATTTT
once	TRBV5-4	.	TRBJ2-7	CASSFGRPGDYEQYF	TGTGCCAGCAGCTTTGGGCGACCGGGGGATTACGAGCAGTACTTC
.	TRBV4-3	TRBD1	TRBJ1-1	CASSLSDRGGTEAFF	TGCGCCAGCAGCTTAAGCGACAGGGGAGGGACTGAAGCTTTCTTT
.	TRBV9	.	TRBJ1-1	CASKRGVYDTEAFF	TGTGCCAGCAAGCGGGGGGTGTACGACACTGAAGCTTTCTTT
.	TRBV5-6	.	TRBJ1-2	CASSPLGRPGGGYTF	TGTGCCAGCAGCCCCTTGGGACGGCCCGGAGGGGGCTACACCTTC
.	TRBV7-8	TRBD1	TRBJ2-1	CASSTGQLSKFF	TGTGCCAGCAGCACGGGACAGTTGAGCAAGTTCTTC
.	TRBV28	.	TRBJ2-7	CASRKEDEQYF	TGTGCCAGCCGGAAGGAGGACGAGCAGTACTTC
once	TRBV19	.	TRBJ2-3	CASSMRESTDTQYF	TGTGCCAGTAGTATGCGGGAAAGCACAGATACGCAGTATTTT
.	TRBV6-4	.	TRBJ1-1	CANRYGGETVEAFF	TGTGCCAACAGGTATGGGGGGGAAACGGTGGAGGCTTTCTTT
once	TRBV28	TRBD1	TRBJ2-7	CATASGTAGYEQYF	TGTGCCACCGCCTCCGGGACAGCCGGCTACGAGCAGTACTTC
.	TRBV10-3	TRBD1	TRBJ1-1	CAISRTGDTEAFF	TGTGCCATCAGTCGGACAGGGGACACTGAAGCTTTCTTT
.	TRBV7-2	.	TRBJ2-3	CASSQRGDTSTDTQYF	TGTGCCAGCAGCCAAAGAGGGGATACAAGCACAGATACGCAGTATTTT
.	TRBV6-5	.	TRBJ1-2	CASSYSGLTVNYGYTF	TGTGCCAGCAGTTACTCCGGATTGACAGTTAACTATGGCTACACCTTC
.	TRBV6-1	.	TRBJ1-4	CASSEASGRGSPGKLFF	TGTGCCAGCAGTGAAGCGAGCGGGCGGGGAAGCCCGGGAAAACTGTTTTTT
.	TRBV9	.	TRBJ1-2	CASSVGGHREPDGYTF	TGTGCCAGCAGCGTAGGGGGCCACAGGGAACCCGACGGCTACACCTTC
.	TRBV11-2	TRBD2	TRBJ2-7	CASSPSGMTYEQYF	TGTGCCAGCAGCCCTAGCGGGATGACGTACGAGCAGTACTTC
once	TRBV10-1	.	TRBJ2-7	CASSESGLYEQYF	TGCGCCAGCAGTGAGAGTGGGCTATACGAGCAGTACTTC
few	TRBV5-1	TRBD2	TRBJ2-3	CASSPGLAGDTQYF	TGCGCCAGCAGCCCGGGACTAGCGGGAGATACGCAGTATTTT
.	TRBV18	TRBD2	TRBJ2-2	CASSPLAGSNTGELFF	TGTGCCAGCTCACCCCTAGCGGGGTCGAACACCGGGGAGCTGTTTTTT
.	TRBV7-2	.	TRBJ1-2	CASSQTPGDYGYTF	TGTGCCAGCAGCCAAACCCCCGGGGACTATGGCTACACCTTC
.	TRBV5-1	.	TRBJ2-2	CASSSDPTPNTGELFF	TGCGCCAGCAGCTCTGACCCAACTCCGAACACCGGGGAGCTGTTTTTT
.	TRBV19	.	TRBJ2-5	CASSPGSQETQYF	TGTGCCAGTAGCCCAGGGTCCCAAGAGACCCAGTACTTC
.	TRBV7-9	TRBD1	TRBJ1-5	CASSLGTGTGGAQPQHF	TGTGCCAGCAGCTTAGGGACCGGGACAGGGGGAGCTCAGCCCCAGCATTTT
few	TRBV2	TRBD1	TRBJ1-4	CASGGQGDEKLFF	TGTGCCAGCGGGGGACAGGGCGACGAAAAACTGTTTTTT
.	TRBV7-3	.	TRBJ2-1	CASSFSGPSSYNEQFF	TGTGCCAGCAGCTTTTCCGGGCCCAGCTCCTACAATGAGCAGTTCTTC
.	TRBV2	.	TRBJ1-4	CASTVHGGKRRTNEKLFF	TGTGCCAGCACTGTACACGGGGGCAAGAGGAGGACTAATGAAAAACTGTTTTTT
.	TRBV5-6	TRBD1	TRBJ2-1	CASSLEGQGANEQFF	TGTGCCAGCAGCTTGGAGGGCCAGGGGGCTAATGAGCAGTTCTTC